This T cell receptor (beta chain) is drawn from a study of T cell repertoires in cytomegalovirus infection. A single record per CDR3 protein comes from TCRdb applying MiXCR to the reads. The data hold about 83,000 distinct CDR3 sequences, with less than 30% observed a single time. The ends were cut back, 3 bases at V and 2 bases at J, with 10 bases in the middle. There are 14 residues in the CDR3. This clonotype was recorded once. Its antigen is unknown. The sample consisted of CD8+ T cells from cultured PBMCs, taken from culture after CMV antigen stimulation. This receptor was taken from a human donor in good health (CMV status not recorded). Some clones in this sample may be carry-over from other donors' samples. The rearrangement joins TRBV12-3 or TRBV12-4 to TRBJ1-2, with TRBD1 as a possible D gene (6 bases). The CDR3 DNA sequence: TGTGCCAGCAGTTTTGGACAGCCGAACTATGGCTACACCTTC. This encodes CASSFGQPNYGYTF.